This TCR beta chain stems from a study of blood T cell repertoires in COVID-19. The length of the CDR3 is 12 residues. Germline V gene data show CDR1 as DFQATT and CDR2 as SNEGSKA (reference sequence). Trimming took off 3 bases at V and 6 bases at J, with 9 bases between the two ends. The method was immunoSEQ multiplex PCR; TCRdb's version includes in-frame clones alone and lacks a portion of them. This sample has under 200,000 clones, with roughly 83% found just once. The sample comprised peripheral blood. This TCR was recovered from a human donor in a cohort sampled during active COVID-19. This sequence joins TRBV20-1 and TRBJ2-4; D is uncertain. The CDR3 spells CSASDDTNIQYF. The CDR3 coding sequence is TGCAGTGCTAGTGACGACACAAACATTCAGTACTTC.